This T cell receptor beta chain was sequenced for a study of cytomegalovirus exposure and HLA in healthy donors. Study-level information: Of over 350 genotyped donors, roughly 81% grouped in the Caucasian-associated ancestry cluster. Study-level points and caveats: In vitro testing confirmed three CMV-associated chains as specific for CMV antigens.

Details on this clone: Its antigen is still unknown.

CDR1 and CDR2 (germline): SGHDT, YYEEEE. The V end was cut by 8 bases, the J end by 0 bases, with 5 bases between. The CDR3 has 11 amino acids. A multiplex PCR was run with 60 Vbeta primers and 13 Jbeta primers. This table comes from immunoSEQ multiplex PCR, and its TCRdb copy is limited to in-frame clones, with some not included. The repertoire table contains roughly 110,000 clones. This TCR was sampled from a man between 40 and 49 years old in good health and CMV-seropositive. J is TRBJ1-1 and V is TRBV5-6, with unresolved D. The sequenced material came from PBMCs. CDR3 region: CASEMNTEAFF. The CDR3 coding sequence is TGTGCCAGTGAGATGAACACTGAAGCTTTCTTT.